This T cell receptor (beta chain) was retrieved from a study of blood T cell repertoires in COVID-19. For the study at large: The United States, Italy and Spain were the sources of the acute and convalescent COVID-19 samples. The cDNA or gDNA used as material had been derived from T cells, B-cell-depleted T cells, or PBMCs.

Per the authors' pipeline: For nucleated cells, counts were estimated from reference gene primer amplification. The assay was immunoSEQ multiplex PCR, and TCRdb's table has in-frame clones only and misses some. Clone size and the V and J calls come from that table; the DNA yielded D and trimming. The repertoire has roughly 200,000 clones, about 88% of them found once; the top ten carry roughly a sixth. V lost 2 bases, J lost 6 bases, and 2 bases stayed unmatched. In germline, CDR1 is MNHNY, CDR2 SVGAGI (reference sequence). The CDR3 consists of 14 residues. The rearrangement joins TRBV6-6 to TRBJ2-1; TRBD1 matches 9 bases. This TCR derives from a man aged 50-59 years with COVID-19, enrolled during active disease. The sample was peripheral blood. Here the CDR3 DNA reads TGTGCCAGCAGTTACACGGACAGGGGCAATGAGCAGTTCTTC. It specifies CASSYTDRGNEQFF.